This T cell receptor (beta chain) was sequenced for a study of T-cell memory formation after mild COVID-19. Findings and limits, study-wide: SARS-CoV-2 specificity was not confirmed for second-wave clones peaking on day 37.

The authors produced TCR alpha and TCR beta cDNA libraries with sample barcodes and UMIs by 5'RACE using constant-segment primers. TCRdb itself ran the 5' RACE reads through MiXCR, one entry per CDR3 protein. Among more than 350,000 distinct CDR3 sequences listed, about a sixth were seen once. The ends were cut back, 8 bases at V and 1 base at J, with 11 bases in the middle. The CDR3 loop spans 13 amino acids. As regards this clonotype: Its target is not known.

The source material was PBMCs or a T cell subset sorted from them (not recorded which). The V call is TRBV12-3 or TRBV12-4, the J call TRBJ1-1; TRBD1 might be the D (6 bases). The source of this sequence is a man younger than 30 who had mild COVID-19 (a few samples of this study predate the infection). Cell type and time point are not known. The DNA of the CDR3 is TGTGCCAGCGGTCGGGGGCAGAACACTGAAGCTTTCTTT. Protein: CASGRGQNTEAFF.